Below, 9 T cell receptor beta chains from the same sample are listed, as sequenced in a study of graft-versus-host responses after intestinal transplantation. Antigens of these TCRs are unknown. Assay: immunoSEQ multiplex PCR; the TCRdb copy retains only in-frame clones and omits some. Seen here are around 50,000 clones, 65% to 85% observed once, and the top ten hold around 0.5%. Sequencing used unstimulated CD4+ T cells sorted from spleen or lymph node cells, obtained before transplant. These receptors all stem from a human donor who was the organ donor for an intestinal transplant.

The CDR3: CASSYFDNTEAFF. DNA for the CDR3: TGTGCCAGCAGTTACTTTGACAACACTGAAGCTTTCTTT. The chain uses TRBV6-5 and TRBJ1-1; no definite D call. The CDR3 has 13 residues. Germline CDR1 and CDR2: MNHEY and SVGAGI. The V and J ends lost 1 base and 2 bases respectively, with 5 bases between them.

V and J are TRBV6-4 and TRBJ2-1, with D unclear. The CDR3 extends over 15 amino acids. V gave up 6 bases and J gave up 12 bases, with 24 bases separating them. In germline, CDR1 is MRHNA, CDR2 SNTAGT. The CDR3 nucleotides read TGTGCCAGCAGCCTGTCTGGCGTATCTCATTCCCCGCAGTTCTTC. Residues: CASSLSGVSHSPQFF.

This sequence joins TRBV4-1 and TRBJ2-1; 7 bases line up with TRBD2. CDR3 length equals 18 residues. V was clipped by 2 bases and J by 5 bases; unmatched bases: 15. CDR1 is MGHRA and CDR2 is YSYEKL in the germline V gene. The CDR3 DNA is TGCGCCAGCAGCCAACAATCATACGGGGGGAACTATAACAATGAGCAGTTCTTC. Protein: CASSQQSYGGNYNNEQFF.

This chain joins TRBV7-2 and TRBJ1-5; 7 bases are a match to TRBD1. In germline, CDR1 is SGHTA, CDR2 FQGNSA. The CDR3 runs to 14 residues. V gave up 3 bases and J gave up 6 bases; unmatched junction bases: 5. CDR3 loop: CASSFEQGPQPQHF. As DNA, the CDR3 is TGTGCCAGCAGCTTCGAACAGGGGCCTCAGCCCCAGCATTTT. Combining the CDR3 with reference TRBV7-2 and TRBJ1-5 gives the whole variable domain GAGVSQSPSNKVTEKGKDVELRCDPISGHTALYWYRQSLGQGLEFLIYFQGNSAPDKSGLPSDRFSAERTGGSVSTLTIQRTQQEDSAVYLCASSFEQGPQPQHFGDGTRLSIL.

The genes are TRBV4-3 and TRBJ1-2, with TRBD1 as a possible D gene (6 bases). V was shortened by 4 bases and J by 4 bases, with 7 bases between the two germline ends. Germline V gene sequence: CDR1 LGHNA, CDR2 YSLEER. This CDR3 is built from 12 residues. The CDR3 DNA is TGCGCCAGCAGCCCGGACAGCTATGGCTACACCTTC. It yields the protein CASSPDSYGYTF.

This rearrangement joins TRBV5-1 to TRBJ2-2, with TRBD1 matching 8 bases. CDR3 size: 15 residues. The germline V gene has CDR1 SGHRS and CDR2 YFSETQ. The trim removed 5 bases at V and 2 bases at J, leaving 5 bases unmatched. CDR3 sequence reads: CASRYGTGNTGELFF. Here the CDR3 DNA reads TGCGCCAGCAGGTATGGGACAGGCAACACCGGGGAGCTGTTTTTT.

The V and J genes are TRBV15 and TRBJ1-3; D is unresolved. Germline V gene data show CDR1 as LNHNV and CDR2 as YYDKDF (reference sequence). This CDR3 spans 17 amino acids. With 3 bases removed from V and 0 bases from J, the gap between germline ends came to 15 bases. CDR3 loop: CATSSLPPSSSGNTIYF. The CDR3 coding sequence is TGTGCCACCAGCAGTCTCCCCCCAAGCAGCTCTGGAAACACCATATATTTT.

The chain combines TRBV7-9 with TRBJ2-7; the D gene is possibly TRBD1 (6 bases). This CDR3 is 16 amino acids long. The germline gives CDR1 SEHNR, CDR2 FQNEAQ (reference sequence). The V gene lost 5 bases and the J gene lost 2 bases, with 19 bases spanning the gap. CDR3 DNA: TGTGCCAGCAGCCCTAGAGGGTTGGGGGACACCTACGAGCAGTACTTC. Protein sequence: CASSPRGLGDTYEQYF. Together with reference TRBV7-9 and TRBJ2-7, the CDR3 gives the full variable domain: DTGVSQNPRHKITKRGQNVTFRCDPISEHNRLYWYRQTLGQGPEFLTYFQNEAQLEKSRLLSDRFSAERPKGSFSTLEIQRTEQGDSAMYLCASSPRGLGDTYEQYFGPGTRLTVT.

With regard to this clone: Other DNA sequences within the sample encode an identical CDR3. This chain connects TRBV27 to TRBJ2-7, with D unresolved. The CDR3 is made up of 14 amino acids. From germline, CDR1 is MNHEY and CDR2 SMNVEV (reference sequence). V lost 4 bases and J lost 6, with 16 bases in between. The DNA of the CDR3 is TGTGCCAGCAGTTATACTCCCGCCGTTACCGAGCAGTACTTC. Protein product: CASSYTPAVTEQYF.